This TCR beta chain was obtained from a study of CD8 T cells in ankylosing spondylitis. MiXCR was run by TCRdb on the 5' RACE reads, yielding one entry per CDR3 protein. Here the sample spans around 300,000 distinct CDR3 sequences, over 12% being singletons. This clonotype came up a few times. The sequenced material came from blood, either unsorted or a sorted T cell fraction (not recorded which). The TCR sequence derives from a male donor with ankylosing spondylitis or in good health (not recorded which).

The CDR3 DNA sequence: TGTGCCAGCAGGGGGACTAGCGGGTCCAATGAGCAGTTCTTC. Translated, it gives CASRGTSGSNEQFF. The gene calls are TRBV12-3 or TRBV12-4 and TRBJ2-1, with 12 positions matching TRBD2. The CDR3 loop spans 14 amino acids. The J segment lost 6 bases and the V segment lost 6 bases, leaving 3 bases of the junction unmatched.